This T cell receptor beta chain was recorded in a study of T cells in Graves' hyperthyroidism and ophthalmopathy. Study-level points and caveats: Most clonotypes expanded in the thyroid (above 0.001) were also present in blood. With a median lead of 6.5 months before onset, the model predicted ophthalmopathy.

Uncontrolled infection, other autoimmune disease, pregnancy or lactation disqualified patients from enrolment. Cells are PBMCs isolated from 10 ml of fresh blood. Amplified TCR beta CDR3 regions derived from RNA transcripts. When the TCR CDR3 underwent first-round RT-PCR, the HTBI primer set was used. One entry per CDR3 protein, called by TCRdb with MiXCR from the multiplex PCR reads. This table has about 640,000 distinct CDR3 sequences, around 15% appearing once. On this clonotype itself: Its antigen is still unknown.

The V and J ends lost 0 bases and 2 bases respectively, with 14 bases between them. The CDR3 is 17 amino acids. CDR1 is LGHNA, CDR2 YNFKEQ, per germline. The sequencing input was blood. The source of this sequence is a woman aged 45-65 years with Graves' ophthalmopathy. This chain uses TRBV4-2 with TRBJ2-1; D is ambiguous. The CDR3 nucleotides are TGTGCCAGCAGCCAAGATCCTGGGCAGAAGACCTACAATGAGCAGTTCTTC. The encoded protein is CASSQDPGQKTYNEQFF.